The 31 T cell receptor beta chains listed next were all sequenced from one sample in a study of cytomegalovirus exposure and HLA in healthy donors (dated by TCRdb to about 2017). Library prep was done by the immunoSEQ multiplex PCR assay. For the multiplex PCR, a mixture combining 60 forward primers for TCR Vbeta segments and 13 reverse primers for TCR Jbeta segments was used. TCRdb mirrors the immuneACCESS table, restricted to in-frame sequences. Some clones are absent from its copies; in checked studies, under half trace to an unresolved V gene, and the reason for the others is unknown. This sample gives a few hundred thousand clones in total; nearly 80% of them show up just once. 1.5% to 2% of the sample goes to the ten largest clones. Sequencing input: PBMCs. These receptors originate from a man younger than 30 in good health and CMV-seronegative.

The chain uses TRBV4-2 and TRBJ1-3; D gene ambiguous. CDR3 size: 15 residues. Germline-derived CDR1 and CDR2 are LGHNA and YNFKEQ. The V and J ends lost 2 bases and 0 bases respectively, with 8 bases between them. CDR3: CASSQTPSSGNTIYF. The CDR3 region has the DNA TGTGCCAGCAGCCAAACGCCGAGCTCTGGAAACACCATATATTTT.

This sequence joins TRBV28 and TRBJ2-7; 9 positions agree with TRBD1. Germline loops: CDR1 MDHEN, CDR2 SYDVKM. CDR3 length equals 13 residues. Trimming cost V 7 bases and J 3 bases; bases outside gene matches: 4. The CDR3 is CASTPDRGYEQYF. CDR3 sequence (DNA): TGTGCCAGCACCCCGGACAGGGGCTACGAGCAGTACTTC.

This rearrangement joins TRBV28 to TRBJ1-2; 9 bases map to TRBD1. V shed 4 bases and J 6 bases; nucleotides not matched to a gene: 6. The CDR3 spans 14 residues. The germline V gene encodes CDR1 MDHEN and CDR2 SYDVKM. The CDR3 is CASSSLQGADGYTF. The CDR3 nucleotides are TGTGCCAGCAGTTCACTACAGGGGGCAGATGGCTACACCTTC.

The J gene is TRBJ1-1, the V gene TRBV7-2; D is unresolved. The CDR3 extends over 16 amino acids. Between the trimmed V and J ends, which lost 0 bases and 1 base, there was a span of 12 bases. CDR1 and CDR2 (germline): SGHTA, FQGNSA. The CDR3 protein is CASSLAMGSSNTEAFF. For the CDR3, the DNA is TGTGCCAGCAGCTTAGCAATGGGCAGCTCGAACACTGAAGCTTTCTTT. Full variable domain (missing parts from reference TRBV7-2 and TRBJ1-1): GAGVSQSPSNKVTEKGKDVELRCDPISGHTALYWYRQSLGQGLEFLIYFQGNSAPDKSGLPSDRFSAERTGGSVSTLTIQRTQQEDSAVYLCASSLAMGSSNTEAFFGQGTRLTVV.

Only a few counts were recorded for this clone. The J gene is TRBJ2-2, the V gene TRBV27, with a tentative D call TRBD2 (6 bases). Germline-derived CDR1 and CDR2 are MNHEY and SMNVEV (reference sequence). V was shortened by 4 bases and J by 3 bases, with 9 bases between the two germline ends. The CDR3 runs to 14 residues. The CDR3 DNA sequence: TGTGCCAGCAGTTGGGGACTCGACACCGGGGAGCTGTTTTTT. Its translation: CASSWGLDTGELFF.

V gene TRBV4-3 combines with J gene TRBJ1-4; 8 nucleotides agree with TRBD1. This CDR3 is 17 amino acids long. V was clipped by 0 bases and J by 3 bases; unmatched bases: 6. Germline lookup yields CDR1 LGHNA and CDR2 YSLEER. Here the CDR3 reads CASSQDGTGGANEKLFF. The CDR3, as DNA: TGCGCCAGCAGCCAAGACGGGACAGGTGGGGCTAATGAAAAACTGTTTTTT.

This clone appeared a single time. The chain links TRBV6-1 to TRBJ1-1, with 10 nucleotides matching TRBD1. With V trimmed by 2 bases and J by 5 bases, 2 bases remained unmatched. The CDR3 spans 14 residues. The V gene's germline CDR1 is MNHNS and CDR2 SASEGT. In DNA form, the CDR3 reads TGTGCCAGCAGTGAACGGACAGGGGGGACTGAAGCTTTCTTT. Its protein is CASSERTGGTEAFF.

V usage is TRBV6-5 and J usage is TRBJ2-3; TRBD1 might be the D (5 bases). Germline loops: CDR1 MNHEY, CDR2 SVGAGI. CDR3 size: 14 residues. V was pared by 2 bases and J by 2 bases, with 8 bases between. The CDR3 coding sequence is TGTGCCAGCAGTTACGACAGCTACACAGATACGCAGTATTTT. Protein sequence: CASSYDSYTDTQYF.

This clone was detected once. The chain couples TRBV7-9 to TRBJ2-1; 9 nucleotides align to TRBD2. The CDR3 runs to 13 residues. V was clipped by 8 bases and J by 7 bases; unmatched bases: 6. The germline CDR1 and CDR2 sequences are SEHNR and FQNEAQ (reference sequence). The CDR3 bases are TGTGCCAGCGCCAGGCTAGCGGGGAATGAGCAGTTCTTC. Translating gives CASARLAGNEQFF.

The V call is TRBV19, the J call TRBJ2-1; 11 bases agree with TRBD2. Looked up from germline, CDR1 is LNHDA and CDR2 is SQIVND (reference sequence). CDR3 length: 16 amino acids. V was clipped by 2 bases and J by 7 bases; unmatched bases: 7. The CDR3, as DNA: TGTGCCAGTAGTATATTCTTAGCGGGAGGGGGGAATGAGCAGTTCTTC. This encodes CASSIFLAGGGNEQFF.

The rearrangement joins TRBV19 to TRBJ1-2, with 8 bases identical to TRBD1. The J segment lost 1 base and the V segment lost 4 bases, leaving 2 bases of the junction unmatched. Germline CDR1 reads LNHDA; CDR2 reads SQIVND (reference sequence). The CDR3 has 14 residues. CDR3 residues: CASSTTGVNYGYTF. CDR3 coding DNA: TGTGCCAGTAGTACGACAGGGGTTAACTATGGCTACACCTTC.

The rearrangement uses TRBV14 and TRBJ2-3; weak D call: TRBD1 (5 bases). Germline V gives CDR1 SGHDN, CDR2 FVKESK. There are 13 residues in the CDR3. V gave up 3 bases and J gave up 3 bases, with 7 bases separating them. The CDR3 DNA follows: TGTGCCAGCAGCCACCCAGGGACAGATACGCAGTATTTT. This sequence encodes CASSHPGTDTQYF.

This clone was seen just once. An end of the junction differs from the germline gene, which may be a read error. This chain's CDR3 is CASGLTSGSNQPQHF. The CDR3 coding sequence is TGTGCCAGCGGTTTAACGTCAGGTAGCAATCAGCCCCAGCATTTT. The V call is TRBV27, the J call TRBJ1-5; D call uncertain. The CDR3 spans 15 residues. The germline V gene has CDR1 MNHEY and CDR2 SMNVEV (reference sequence).

This rearrangement joins TRBV11-2 to TRBJ1-3, with TRBD1 matching 10 bases. This CDR3 region has 16 residues. V was pared by 6 bases and J by 2 bases, with 7 bases of the junction left unmatched. CDR1 and CDR2 from the germline V gene are SGHAT and FQNNGV. The CDR3 spells CASRVTGTGAGNTIYF. In nucleotides, the CDR3 is TGTGCCAGCAGGGTCACCGGGACAGGGGCTGGAAACACCATATATTTT.

The chain links TRBV18 to TRBJ2-2, with a weak D call TRBD2 (6 bases). CDR1 KGHSH and CDR2 LQKENI come from the germline V gene. The length of the CDR3 is 13 residues. Between the trimmed V and J ends, which lost 4 bases and 6 bases, there was a span of 9 bases. For the CDR3, the DNA is TGTGCCAGCTCACAGGACTATCCCGGGGAGCTGTTTTTT. Translation gives CASSQDYPGELFF.

With regard to this clone: Other DNA sequences in the same sample also yield this CDR3. The chain recombines TRBV29-1 with TRBJ2-1, with 9 bases identical to TRBD2. Germline-derived CDR1 and CDR2 are SQVTM and ANQGSEA. The CDR3 sequence is 15 residues long. V lost 3 bases to trimming and J lost 7 bases; unmatched junction nucleotides: 10. The CDR3 bases are TGCAGCGTTGAGTATAGCGGGAGCACTTGGAATGAGCAGTTCTTC. Its protein product is CSVEYSGSTWNEQFF.

This CDR3 reads CASSLGDRGSTNEKLFF. DNA of the CDR3: TGTGCCAGCAGCTTAGGGGACAGGGGGTCAACTAATGAAAAACTGTTTTTT. This chain joins TRBV7-9 and TRBJ1-4; 11 nucleotides align to TRBD1. CDR3 length: 17 residues. Trimming at V came to 1 base and at J to 0 bases, leaving 1 base not matched to a gene. Germline V CDR1 and CDR2: SEHNR, FQNEAQ (reference sequence).

The chain recombines TRBV9 with TRBJ1-3, with a tentative D call TRBD1 (5 bases). The CDR3 is 15 residues long. CDR1 is SGDLS and CDR2 is YYNGEE in the germline V gene. V was cut by 7 bases and J by 2 bases, with 16 bases left in between. DNA of the CDR3: TGTGCCAGCCGGGGGGGAGTCAACCCTGGAAACACCATATATTTT. Amino acids: CASRGGVNPGNTIYF. Together with reference TRBV9 and TRBJ1-3, the CDR3 gives the full variable domain: DSGVTQTPKHLITATGQRVTLRCSPRSGDLSVYWYQQSLDQGLQFLIQYYNGEERAKGNILERFSAQQFPDLHSELNLSSLELGDSALYFCASRGGVNPGNTIYFGEGSWLTVV.

This clone appeared once. V gene TRBV5-6 combines with J gene TRBJ1-1, with 8 bases identical to TRBD1. With 4 bases clipped from V and 5 bases from J, the junction kept 13 bases outside the gene matches. The CDR3 sequence is 16 residues long. Per germline, CDR1 SGHDT and CDR2 YYEEEE. The CDR3 DNA is TGTGCCAGCAGCCAGGAGACAGGGGCTAGGGGGACTGAAGCTTTCTTT. Translation: CASSQETGARGTEAFF. Complete variable domain (other parts from reference TRBV5-6 and TRBJ1-1): DAGVTQSPTHLIKTRGQQVTLRCSPKSGHDTVSWYQQALGQGPQFIFQYYEEEERQRGNFPDRFSGHQFPNYSSELNVNALLLGDSALYLCASSQETGARGTEAFFGQGTRLTVV.

This clone was observed a single time. The genes are TRBV7-6 and TRBJ1-4, with 9 bases matching TRBD1. The trim removed 1 base at V and 0 bases at J, leaving 9 bases unmatched. CDR1 is SGHVS, CDR2 FNYEAQ, per germline. The CDR3 consists of 19 residues. CDR3 region: CASSLVAGTGPATNEKLFF. The CDR3 DNA follows: TGTGCCAGCAGCTTAGTAGCCGGGACAGGGCCCGCAACTAATGAAAAACTGTTTTTT.

The V and J genes are TRBV18 and TRBJ2-1; maybe TRBD1 (6 bases). Deletions cut 3 bases from V and 6 bases from J, with 15 bases between. Per germline, CDR1 KGHSH and CDR2 LQKENI. The CDR3 is 15 residues long. CDR3: CASSPGQNELNEQFF. The DNA for the CDR3 is TGTGCCAGCTCACCCGGACAGAACGAACTCAATGAGCAGTTCTTC.

This clone was detected only once. Other DNA sequences in the same sample also yield this CDR3. This chain joins TRBV27 and TRBJ2-7, with 11 bases aligning to TRBD1. Trimming at V came to 0 bases and at J to 0 bases, leaving 10 bases not matched to a gene. This CDR3 is 19 amino acids long. Germline CDR1 is MNHEY and CDR2 is SMNVEV (reference sequence). The CDR3 coding sequence is TGTGCCAGCAGTTTATCGATACCGGGACAGGGGGGGAGCTCCTACGAGCAGTACTTC. Amino acids: CASSLSIPGQGGSSYEQYF.

V gene TRBV7-9 combines with J gene TRBJ1-1, with D unresolved. V lost 1 base and J 1 base, leaving 7 bases between the germline ends. Germline CDR1 reads SEHNR; CDR2 reads FQNEAQ (reference sequence). The CDR3 sequence is 14 residues long. CDR3 bases: TGTGCCAGCAGCTTAGGCAACAGGAACACTGAAGCTTTCTTT. Translating gives CASSLGNRNTEAFF.

This chain uses TRBV6-5 with TRBJ1-1; D is possibly TRBD1 (6 bases). Germline V lookup: CDR1 MNHEY, CDR2 SVGAGI. The V end was cut by 2 bases, the J end by 3 bases, with 13 bases between. This CDR3 comprises 15 residues. DNA of the CDR3: TGTGCCAGCAGTTACAGGGGAGGGGGGGACACTGAAGCTTTCTTT. Residues: CASSYRGGGDTEAFF.

The V call is TRBV2, the J call TRBJ2-7; D not certain. Germline CDR1 SNHLY, CDR2 FYNNEI. This CDR3 is built from 10 residues. Trimming removed 7 bases at V and 4 bases at J, with 5 bases between. In nucleotides, the CDR3 is TGTGCCAGCAAGCCGTACGAGCAGTACTTC. Translated: CASKPYEQYF.

CDR3 amino acids: CASSVEGQGALETQYF. The DNA of the CDR3 is TGTGCCAGCAGCGTAGAGGGACAGGGGGCGTTGGAGACCCAGTACTTC. This chain joins TRBV9 and TRBJ2-5, with 12 positions matching TRBD1. CDR1 and CDR2 (germline): SGDLS, YYNGEE. The ends lost 0 bases at V and 5 bases at J; junction bases unmatched: 5. The length of the CDR3 is 16 residues. The full variable domain, in which reference TRBV9 and TRBJ2-5 provide the parts outside the CDR3, is DSGVTQTPKHLITATGQRVTLRCSPRSGDLSVYWYQQSLDQGLQFLIQYYNGEERAKGNILERFSAQQFPDLHSELNLSSLELGDSALYFCASSVEGQGALETQYFGPGTRLLVL.

The chain has TRBV2 and TRBJ1-3; TRBD1 matches 7 bases. The germline V gene encodes CDR1 SNHLY and CDR2 FYNNEI. With V trimmed by 7 bases and J by 2 bases, 2 bases remained unmatched. The CDR3 has 13 residues. DNA of the CDR3: TGTGCCAGCAAAACAGGGGCTGGAAACACCATATATTTT. The encoded protein is CASKTGAGNTIYF.

This sequence joins TRBV18 and TRBJ2-7; no clear D gene. Germline V gene lookup returns CDR1 KGHSH and CDR2 LQKENI. The V end lost 2 bases, the J end lost 5 bases, and 7 bases lay between the germline ends. There are 12 residues in the CDR3. The CDR3 DNA reads as TGTGCCAGCTCACCAGTCGAGGACGAGCAGTACTTC. This sequence encodes CASSPVEDEQYF.

Points on this clone: A read error may produce the germline difference seen at one junction end. The chain combines TRBV7-9 with TRBJ2-2, with a possible D match to TRBD1 (5 bases). The germline V gene has CDR1 SEHNR and CDR2 FQNEAQ (reference sequence). The CDR3 runs 12 residues. The CDR3 DNA reads TGTTCCAGCAGCCCCCAGGGTAGGGAGCTGTTTTTT. Residues: CSSSPQGRELFF. Complete variable domain (other parts from reference TRBV7-9 and TRBJ2-2): DTGVSQNPRHKITKRGQNVTFRCDPISEHNRLYWYRQTLGQGPEFLTYFQNEAQLEKSRLLSDRFSAERPKGSFSTLEIQRTEQGDSAMYLCSSSPQGRELFFGEGSRLTVL.

This clone occurred once. This chain links TRBV28 with TRBJ2-5; possibly TRBD1 for D (7 bases). This CDR3 region has 16 residues. From germline, CDR1 is MDHEN and CDR2 SYDVKM. The V end lost 8 bases, the J end lost 0 bases, and 19 bases lay between the germline ends. In DNA form, the CDR3 reads TGTGCCAGCTCGCAGGGGGGATTCGGGGACCAAGAGACCCAGTACTTC. Translation gives CASSQGGFGDQETQYF.

V usage is TRBV27 and J usage is TRBJ2-1; possible D gene TRBD2, 5 bases. The CDR3 contains 14 residues. The V gene's germline CDR1 is MNHEY and CDR2 SMNVEV (reference sequence). Trimming pared 8 bases from V and 6 bases from J, leaving 17 bases between. CDR3 coding DNA: TGTGCCAGCTCCCCGGCGCCTAGCCTCAATGAGCAGTTCTTC. It codes for CASSPAPSLNEQFF.